One T cell receptor beta chain is described in this entry. Its antigen is as yet unknown. Sequenced by immunoSEQ multiplex PCR; TCRdb stores in-frame clones only, minus some. This sample has roughly 260,000 clones; about 92% occur once, and the top ten carry around 0.5%. The source of the sample is a study of T cell responses to AZD1222 COVID-19 vaccine. The CDR3 length is 15 residues. CDR1 is SNHLY and CDR2 is FYNNEI in the germline V gene. The ends lost 6 bases at V and 5 bases at J; junction bases unmatched: 10. Study results and caveats: Clonal diversity was possibly underestimated, and the donors were mostly white British, with more females. An increase in Spike-specific TCR breadth and depth was observed after two AZD1222 doses.

This clonotype originated in an adult in good health. The chain couples TRBV2 to TRBJ2-1; 7 nucleotides match TRBD1. The sample consisted of peripheral blood, taken on day 0 of AZD1222 vaccination. The CDR3 DNA sequence: TGTGCCAGCAGAACGACAGGGTTGGGGAACAATGAGCAGTTCTTC. The encoded protein is CASRTTGLGNNEQFF.